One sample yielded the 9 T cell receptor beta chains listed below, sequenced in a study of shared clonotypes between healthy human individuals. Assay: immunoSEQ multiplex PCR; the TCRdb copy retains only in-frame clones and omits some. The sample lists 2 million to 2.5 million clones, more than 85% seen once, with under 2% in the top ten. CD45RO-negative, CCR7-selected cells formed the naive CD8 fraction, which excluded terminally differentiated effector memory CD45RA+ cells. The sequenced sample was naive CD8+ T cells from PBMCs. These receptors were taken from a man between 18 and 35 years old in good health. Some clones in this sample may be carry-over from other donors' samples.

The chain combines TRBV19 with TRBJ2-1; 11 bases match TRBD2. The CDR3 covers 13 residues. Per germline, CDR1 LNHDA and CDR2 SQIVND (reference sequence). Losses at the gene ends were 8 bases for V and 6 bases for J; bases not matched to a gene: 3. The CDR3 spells CASGSGRANEQFF. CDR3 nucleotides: TGTGCCAGTGGTAGCGGGAGGGCCAATGAGCAGTTCTTC.

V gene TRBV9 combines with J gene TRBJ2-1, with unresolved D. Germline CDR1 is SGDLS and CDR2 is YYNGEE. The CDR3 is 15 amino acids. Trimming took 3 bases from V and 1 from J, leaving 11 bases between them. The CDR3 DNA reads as TGTGCCAGCAGCGGCCCTCCTAGATCCTACAATGAGCAGTTCTTC. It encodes CASSGPPRSYNEQFF.

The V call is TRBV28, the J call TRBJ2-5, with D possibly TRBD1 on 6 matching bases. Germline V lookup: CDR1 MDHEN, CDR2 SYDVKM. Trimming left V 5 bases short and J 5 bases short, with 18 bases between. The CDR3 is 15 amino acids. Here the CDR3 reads CASSSRQETGETQYF. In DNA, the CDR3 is TGTGCCAGCAGTAGCCGACAGGAAACGGGTGAGACCCAGTACTTC.

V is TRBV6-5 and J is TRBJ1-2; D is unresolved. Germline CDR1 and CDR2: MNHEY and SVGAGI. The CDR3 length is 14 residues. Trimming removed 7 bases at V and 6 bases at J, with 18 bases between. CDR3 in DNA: TGTGCCAGCAAAAGGGTTGGGCCATTCGATGGCTACACCTTC. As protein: CASKRVGPFDGYTF.

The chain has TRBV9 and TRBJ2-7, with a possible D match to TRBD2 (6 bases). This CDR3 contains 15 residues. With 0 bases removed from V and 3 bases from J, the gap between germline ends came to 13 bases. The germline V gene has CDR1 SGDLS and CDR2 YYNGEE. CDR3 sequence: CASSVDGGSFYEQYF. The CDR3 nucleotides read TGTGCCAGCAGCGTAGACGGGGGATCTTTCTACGAGCAGTACTTC.

The CDR3 bases are TGTGCCAGCAGCCTGCTGAAGCCTCAATCGGTCGATGAGCAGTTCTTC. Amino acid sequence: CASSLLKPQSVDEQFF. This chain connects TRBV27 to TRBJ2-1; D unresolved. Germline CDR1 is MNHEY and CDR2 is SMNVEV (reference sequence). The V end was cut by 6 bases, the J end by 8 bases, with 23 bases between. CDR3 length equals 16 residues.

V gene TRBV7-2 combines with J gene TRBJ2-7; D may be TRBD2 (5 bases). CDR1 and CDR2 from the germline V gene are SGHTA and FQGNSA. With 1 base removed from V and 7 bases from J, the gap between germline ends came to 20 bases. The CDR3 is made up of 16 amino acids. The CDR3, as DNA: TGTGCCAGCAGCTTAGGGGCCGGGATCGGCGTTGTTGAGCAGTACTTC. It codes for CASSLGAGIGVVEQYF.

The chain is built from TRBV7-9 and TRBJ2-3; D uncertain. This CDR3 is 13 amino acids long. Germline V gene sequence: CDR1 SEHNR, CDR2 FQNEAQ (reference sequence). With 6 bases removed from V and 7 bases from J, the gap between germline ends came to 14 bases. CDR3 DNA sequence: TGTGCCAGCAGGGCTGGCCTCACCAATACGCAGTATTTT. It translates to CASRAGLTNTQYF.

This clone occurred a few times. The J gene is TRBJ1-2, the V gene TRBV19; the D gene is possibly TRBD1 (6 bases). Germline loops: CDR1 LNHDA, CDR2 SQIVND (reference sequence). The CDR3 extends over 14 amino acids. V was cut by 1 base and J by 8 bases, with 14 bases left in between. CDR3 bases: TGTGCCAGTAGTATAGTCGAGCAGGGACACGGCTACACCTTC. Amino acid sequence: CASSIVEQGHGYTF.